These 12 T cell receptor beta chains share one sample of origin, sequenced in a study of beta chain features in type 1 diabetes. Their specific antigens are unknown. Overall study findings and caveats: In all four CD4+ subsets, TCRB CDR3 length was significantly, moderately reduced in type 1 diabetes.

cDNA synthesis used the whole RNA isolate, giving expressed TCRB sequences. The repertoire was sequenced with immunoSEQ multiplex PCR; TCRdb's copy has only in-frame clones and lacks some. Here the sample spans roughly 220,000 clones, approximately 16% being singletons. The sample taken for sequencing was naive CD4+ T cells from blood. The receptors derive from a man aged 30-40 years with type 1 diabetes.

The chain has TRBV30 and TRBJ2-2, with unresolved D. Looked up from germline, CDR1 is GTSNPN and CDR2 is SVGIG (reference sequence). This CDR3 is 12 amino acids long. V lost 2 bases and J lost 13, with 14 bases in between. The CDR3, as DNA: TGTGCCTGGAGTTTAACCTCCGATAGGCTGTTTTTT. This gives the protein CAWSLTSDRLFF.

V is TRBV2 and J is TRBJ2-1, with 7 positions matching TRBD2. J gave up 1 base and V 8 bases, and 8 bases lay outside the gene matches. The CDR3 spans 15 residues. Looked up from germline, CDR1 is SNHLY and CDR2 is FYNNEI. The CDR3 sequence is CASCPGRESYNEQFF. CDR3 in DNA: TGTGCCAGCTGTCCGGGGCGGGAGTCCTACAATGAGCAGTTCTTC.

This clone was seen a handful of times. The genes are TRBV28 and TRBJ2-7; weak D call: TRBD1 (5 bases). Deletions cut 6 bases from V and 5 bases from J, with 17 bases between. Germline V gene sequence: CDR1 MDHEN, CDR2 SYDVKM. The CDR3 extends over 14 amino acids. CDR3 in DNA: TGTGCCAGCAGACACGGAGCAGGGTCAAACGAGCAGTACTTC. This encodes CASRHGAGSNEQYF.

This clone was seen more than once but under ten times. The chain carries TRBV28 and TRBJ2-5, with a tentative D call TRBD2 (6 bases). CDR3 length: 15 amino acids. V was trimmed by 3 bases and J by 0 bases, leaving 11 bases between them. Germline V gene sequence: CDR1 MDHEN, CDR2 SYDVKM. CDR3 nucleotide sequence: TGTGCCAGCAGTTTGAGGCTAGCGTACCAAGAGACCCAGTACTTC. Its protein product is CASSLRLAYQETQYF.

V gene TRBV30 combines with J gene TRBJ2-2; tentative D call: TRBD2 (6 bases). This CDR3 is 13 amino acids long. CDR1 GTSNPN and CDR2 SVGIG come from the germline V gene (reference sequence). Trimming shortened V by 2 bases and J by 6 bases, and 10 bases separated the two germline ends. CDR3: CAWSPGGAGELFF. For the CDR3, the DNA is TGTGCCTGGAGTCCAGGAGGGGCCGGGGAGCTGTTTTTT.

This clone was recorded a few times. CDR3 bases: TGTGCCAGCTCTCGCACCTCCAGCGGGAGTGGTAGTGAGCAGTTCTTC. It yields the protein CASSRTSSGSGSEQFF. The chain carries TRBV18 and TRBJ2-1; 8 bases are a match to TRBD2. The V segment lost 6 bases and the J segment 9 bases; nucleotides outside the gene matches: 16. Germline V gives CDR1 KGHSH, CDR2 LQKENI. The CDR3 extends over 16 amino acids.

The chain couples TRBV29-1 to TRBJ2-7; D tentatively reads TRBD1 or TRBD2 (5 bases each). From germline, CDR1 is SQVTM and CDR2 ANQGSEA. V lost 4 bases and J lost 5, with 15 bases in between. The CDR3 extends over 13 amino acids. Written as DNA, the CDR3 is TGCAGCGTTGGACGGGACCTCCCGGACGAGCAGTACTTC. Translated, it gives CSVGRDLPDEQYF.

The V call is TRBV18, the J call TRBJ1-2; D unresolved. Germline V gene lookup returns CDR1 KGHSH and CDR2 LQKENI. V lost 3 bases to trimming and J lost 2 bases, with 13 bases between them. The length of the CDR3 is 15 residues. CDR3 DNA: TGTGCCAGCTCACCGCGGACGGATCCAAACTATGGCTACACCTTC. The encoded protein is CASSPRTDPNYGYTF. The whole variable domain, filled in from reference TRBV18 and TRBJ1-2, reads NAGVMQNPRHLVRRRGQEARLRCSPMKGHSHVYWYRQLPEEGLKFMVYLQKENIIDESGMPKERFSAEFPKEGPSILRIQQVVRGDSAAYFCASSPRTDPNYGYTFGSGTRLTVV.

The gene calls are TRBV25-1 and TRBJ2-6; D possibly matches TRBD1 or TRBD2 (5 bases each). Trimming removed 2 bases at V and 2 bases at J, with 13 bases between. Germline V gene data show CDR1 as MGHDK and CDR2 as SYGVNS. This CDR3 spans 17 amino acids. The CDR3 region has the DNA TGTGCCAGCAGTGAAGAAGTAGGGACGGCTGGGGCCAACGTCCTGACTTTC. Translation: CASSEEVGTAGANVLTF.

The CDR3 DNA follows: TGTGCCAGCTCAGTAGGGAACTTGGAGACCCAGTACTTC. Translation gives CASSVGNLETQYF. This chain uses TRBV18 with TRBJ2-5; no firm D call. CDR1 and CDR2 from the germline V gene are KGHSH and LQKENI. Trimming removed 5 bases at V and 5 bases at J, with 12 bases between. CDR3 length equals 13 residues.

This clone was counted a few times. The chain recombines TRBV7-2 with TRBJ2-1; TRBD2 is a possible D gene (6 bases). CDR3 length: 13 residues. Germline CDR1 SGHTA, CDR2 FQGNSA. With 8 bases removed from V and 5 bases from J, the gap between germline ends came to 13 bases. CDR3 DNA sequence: TGTGCCAGCCGGACTATTTCGGACAATGAGCAGTTCTTC. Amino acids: CASRTISDNEQFF.

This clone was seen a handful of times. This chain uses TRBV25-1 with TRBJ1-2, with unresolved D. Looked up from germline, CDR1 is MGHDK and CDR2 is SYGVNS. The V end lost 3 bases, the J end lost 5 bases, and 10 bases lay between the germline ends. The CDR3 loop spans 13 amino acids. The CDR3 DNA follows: TGTGCCAGCAGTGAGTTCGTGACATATGGCTACACCTTC. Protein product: CASSEFVTYGYTF.